One sample yielded the 13 T cell receptor beta chains listed below, sequenced in a study of cytomegalovirus exposure and HLA in healthy donors. PCR amplification relied on 60 Vbeta primers (plus 13 Jbeta primers). The data were produced by immunoSEQ multiplex PCR, yet TCRdb's version contains in-frame clones alone and is incomplete. The sample carries 85,000 to 95,000 clones, about 80% recorded once. Sequencing was done on a sample of PBMCs. The receptors were gathered from a man aged 30-40 years in good health and CMV-seropositive.

The chain is built from TRBV6-1 and TRBJ2-7, with TRBD1 matching 7 bases. This CDR3 has 14 residues. Germline trimming cut 0 bases from V and 3 bases from J; bases unmatched to any gene: 2. Germline V gene sequence: CDR1 MNHNS, CDR2 SASEGT. The CDR3 sequence is CASSEARQGYEQYV. In nucleotides, the CDR3 is TGTGCCAGCAGTGAAGCGAGACAGGGCTACGAGCAGTACGTC.

The CDR3 loop is CASSEYQGGYTF. Written as DNA, the CDR3 is TGTGCCAGCAGTGAATACCAGGGGGGCTACACCTTC. The rearrangement links TRBV25-1 to TRBJ1-2; D may be TRBD1 (6 bases). Trimming left V 0 bases short and J 8 bases short, with 7 bases between. The CDR3 extends over 12 amino acids. Germline V CDR1 and CDR2: MGHDK, SYGVNS.

In its sample, this clone was seen a few times. This CDR3 reads CASSTGSQGNTIYF. CDR3 sequence (DNA): TGTGCCAGTAGTACCGGGAGCCAAGGAAACACCATATATTTT. The V gene is TRBV19, the J gene TRBJ1-3, with unresolved D. Germline loops: CDR1 LNHDA, CDR2 SQIVND (reference sequence). V was shortened by 4 bases and J by 4 bases, with 11 bases between the two germline ends. This CDR3 has 14 amino acids.

The V and J genes are TRBV9 and TRBJ2-3; weak D call: TRBD2 (7 bases). Germline CDR1 reads SGDLS; CDR2 reads YYNGEE. V lost 3 bases and J lost 2, with 22 bases in between. The CDR3 consists of 18 residues. CDR3 sequence (DNA): TGTGCCAGCAGCGGGCGTTGGACTAGGGGGACCCACACAGATACGCAGTATTTT. Protein sequence: CASSGRWTRGTHTDTQYF.

V is TRBV6-4 and J is TRBJ2-7; 8 positions match TRBD1. The CDR3 covers 18 residues. J was trimmed by 3 bases and V by 2 bases; bases with no gene match: 15. Germline-derived CDR1 and CDR2 are MRHNA and SNTAGT. The CDR3 loop is CASSDPDRAAQALYEQYV. The CDR3 DNA sequence: TGTGCCAGCAGTGACCCGGACAGGGCGGCTCAGGCCCTCTACGAGCAGTACGTC.

The chain joins TRBV29-1 to TRBJ2-7; TRBD1 matches 8 bases. V lost 6 bases and J lost 5; bases outside the gene matches: 3. Germline CDR1 and CDR2: SQVTM and ANQGSEA. The CDR3 sequence is 11 residues long. The CDR3 loop reads CSVRQGNEQYF. In nucleotides, the CDR3 is TGCAGCGTCAGACAGGGGAACGAGCAGTACTTC.

V gene TRBV28 combines with J gene TRBJ2-7; D not resolved. Per the germline V gene, CDR1 is MDHEN and CDR2 is SYDVKM. Trimming took off 5 bases at V and 4 bases at J, with 6 bases between the two ends. The CDR3 spans 11 residues. The CDR3 sequence: CASSNRYEQYF. For the CDR3, the DNA is TGTGCCAGCAGTAACCGGTACGAGCAGTACTTC. Looking up the rest from reference TRBV28 and TRBJ2-7 gives the full variable domain: DVKVTQSSRYLVKRTGEKVFLECVQDMDHENMFWYRQDPGLGLRLIYFSYDVKMKEKGDIPEGYSVSREKKERFSLILESASTNQTSMYLCASSNRYEQYFGPGTRLTVT.

The rearrangement joins TRBV19 to TRBJ1-2; D remains ambiguous. Trimming pared 10 bases from V and 4 bases from J, leaving 16 bases between. The CDR3 runs 13 residues. Germline V gene data show CDR1 as LNHDA and CDR2 as SQIVND (reference sequence). In DNA form, the CDR3 reads TGTGCCACCAGACACGACCTATCCTATGGCTACACCTTC. This codes for CATRHDLSYGYTF.

The CDR3 loop is CASSLYRQGVGRTDTQYF. CDR3 in DNA: TGCGCCAGCAGCTTGTATCGACAGGGGGTGGGTCGAACAGATACGCAGTATTTT. The chain is built from TRBV5-1 and TRBJ2-3; 9 bases fit TRBD1. The CDR3 extends over 18 amino acids. V gave up 1 base and J gave up 3 bases; unmatched junction bases: 12. Germline lookup yields CDR1 SGHRS and CDR2 YFSETQ.

The chain uses TRBV7-3 and TRBJ1-3, with 7 nucleotides matching TRBD1. The CDR3 runs to 15 residues. The V segment lost 5 bases and the J segment 4 bases; nucleotides outside the gene matches: 8. Germline assignment: CDR1 SGHTA and CDR2 FQGTGA. The CDR3 loop is CASSPAGGPGNTIYF. CDR3 coding DNA: TGTGCCAGCAGCCCGGCAGGGGGTCCCGGAAACACCATATATTTT.

The V and J genes are TRBV6-5 and TRBJ2-1; a possible D gene is TRBD2 (6 bases). Germline loops: CDR1 MNHEY, CDR2 SVGAGI. There are 12 residues in the CDR3. The V gene lost 7 bases and the J gene lost 8 bases, with 12 bases spanning the gap. The CDR3 protein is CASIGGRHEQFF. The CDR3 nucleotides are TGTGCCAGCATAGGAGGGAGGCATGAGCAGTTCTTC.

V and J are TRBV6-1 and TRBJ1-1, with no clear D. The CDR3 extends over 13 amino acids. V was pared by 6 bases and J by 5 bases, with 13 bases between. Germline V gene data show CDR1 as MNHNS and CDR2 as SASEGT. The CDR3 reads CASSVGGWTEAFF. The DNA for the CDR3 is TGTGCCAGCAGCGTGGGAGGATGGACTGAAGCTTTCTTT.

The chain carries TRBV19 and TRBJ1-5; TRBD1 aligns across 8 bases. CDR1 is LNHDA, CDR2 SQIVND, per germline (reference sequence). The CDR3 is made up of 15 amino acids. Trimming cost V 7 bases and J 6 bases; bases outside gene matches: 11. This CDR3 is CASKDHRTGIQPQHF. In nucleotides, the CDR3 is TGTGCCAGTAAGGACCACCGGACAGGGATTCAGCCCCAGCATTTT.